The 24 T cell receptor beta chains below all came from one sample that was sequenced in a study of beta chain features in type 1 diabetes. Study conclusions and caveats: In every one of the four CD4+ subsets, TCRB CDR3s were moderately but significantly shorter in Type 1 diabetes patients.

Antigen specificity for these receptors is unknown. cDNA synthesis used the whole RNA isolate, giving expressed TCRB sequences. TCRdb keeps only in-frame clones here, not all; method: immunoSEQ multiplex PCR. The data hold 680,000 or so clones, with roughly 13% observed a single time. Sequencing was carried out using naive CD4+ T cells from blood. Receptor source: a man aged 18 to 29 with type 1 diabetes.

On this clone: Different DNA sequences within this sample yield the same CDR3. The gene calls are TRBV10-3 and TRBJ2-5; 9 nucleotides line up with TRBD2. With 6 bases clipped from V and 2 bases from J, the junction kept 4 bases outside the gene matches. Germline CDR1 is ENHRY and CDR2 is SYGVKD. This CDR3 has 14 residues. In nucleotides, the CDR3 is TGTGCCATCAGACCGAGCGGGGGGCAAGAGACCCAGTACTTC. Its protein product is CAIRPSGGQETQYF.

A remark on this clone: This specimen includes other DNA sequences encoding the same CDR3. The rearrangement uses TRBV28 and TRBJ2-3; D is undetermined. CDR1 is MDHEN and CDR2 is SYDVKM in the germline V gene. V shed 5 bases and J shed 2 bases, with 5 bases lying between them. The CDR3 consists of 12 residues. This chain's CDR3 is CASSPNTDTQYF. CDR3 in DNA: TGTGCCAGCAGTCCTAACACAGATACGCAGTATTTT.

This clone was observed a few times. This chain links TRBV30 with TRBJ1-4, with D possibly being TRBD1 (6 bases). V was shortened by 0 bases and J by 3 bases, with 11 bases between the two germline ends. The CDR3 sequence is 15 residues long. Germline CDR1 and CDR2: GTSNPN and SVGIG (reference sequence). The CDR3 bases are TGTGCCTGGAGTGTACGAGGGGGACCTAATGAAAAACTGTTTTTT. Its translation is CAWSVRGGPNEKLFF.

This clone was observed a few times. The gene calls are TRBV14 and TRBJ2-7; D gene uncertain. The CDR3 length is 11 residues. Trimming took 9 bases from V and 10 from J, leaving 16 bases between them. Germline CDR1 SGHDN, CDR2 FVKESK. CDR3 sequence (DNA): TGTGCCAGTGCCCAGGCCGGCCCCCAGTACTTC. Its translation: CASAQAGPQYF.

This chain connects TRBV5-1 to TRBJ2-2; the match to TRBD2 covers 7 bases. J gave up 5 bases and V 7 bases, and 8 bases lay outside the gene matches. The CDR3 contains 14 residues. The germline gives CDR1 SGHRS, CDR2 YFSETQ. The CDR3, as DNA: TGCGCCAGCGGACCGACAGCGGGGACCGGGGAGCTGTTTTTT. Translating it yields CASGPTAGTGELFF.

The table lists this clone with a few counts. This chain uses TRBV4-2 with TRBJ1-1, with D hard to call. This CDR3 comprises 16 residues. CDR1 and CDR2 (germline): LGHNA, YNFKEQ. Trimming left V 1 base short and J 0 bases short, with 12 bases between. CDR3 nucleotide sequence: TGTGCCAGCAGCCAAGCTAGCGGCAGCATGAACACTGAAGCTTTCTTT. Protein sequence: CASSQASGSMNTEAFF.

This clone was counted a few times. This rearrangement joins TRBV10-3 to TRBJ2-5, with D maybe TRBD1 (6 bases). V lost 6 bases and J 2 bases, leaving 13 bases between the germline ends. The germline V gene encodes CDR1 ENHRY and CDR2 SYGVKD. This CDR3 contains 14 residues. The CDR3 DNA is TGTGCCATCAGCCTTCTAGGGGGTCAAGAGACCCAGTACTTC. Protein product: CAISLLGGQETQYF.

This chain joins TRBV7-2 and TRBJ2-7, with D possibly being TRBD1 (5 bases). CDR1 and CDR2 from the germline V gene are SGHTA and FQGNSA. The V and J ends lost 8 bases and 2 bases respectively, with 13 bases between them. The CDR3 runs 13 residues. CDR3 nucleotide sequence: TGTGCCAGCTGCCTTGACAGCGCCTACGAGCAGTACTTC. It specifies CASCLDSAYEQYF.

The chain combines TRBV5-4 with TRBJ2-7; TRBD1 might be the D (6 bases). The germline V gene encodes CDR1 SGHNT and CDR2 YYREEE (reference sequence). V lost 0 bases and J 0 bases, leaving 10 bases between the germline ends. This CDR3 has 15 amino acids. CDR3 sequence reads: CASSLGRTDSYEQYF. CDR3 nucleotides: TGTGCCAGCAGCTTGGGCCGGACAGACTCCTACGAGCAGTACTTC.

The chain combines TRBV5-1 with TRBJ2-7; unclear D gene. The CDR3 has 15 residues. V was shortened by 4 bases and J by 3 bases, with 17 bases between the two germline ends. Germline-derived CDR1 and CDR2 are SGHRS and YFSETQ. CDR3 amino acids: CASSPSSGAVYEQYF. In nucleotides, the CDR3 is TGCGCCAGCAGCCCGTCTTCGGGCGCGGTCTACGAGCAGTACTTC.

V is TRBV30 and J is TRBJ2-1, with D tentatively TRBD1 (6 bases). The V gene's germline CDR1 is GTSNPN and CDR2 SVGIG (reference sequence). Trimming took 2 bases from V and 10 from J, leaving 15 bases between them. This CDR3 spans 13 amino acids. The CDR3 here is CAWSYGTTGEQFF. The CDR3 DNA reads TGTGCCTGGAGTTACGGGACAACCGGGGAGCAGTTCTTC.

This clone was found a few times. V is TRBV5-1 and J is TRBJ1-1; D not resolved. Between the trimmed V and J ends, which lost 0 bases and 0 bases, there was a span of 3 bases. CDR1 is SGHRS, CDR2 YFSETQ, per germline. The length of the CDR3 is 13 residues. This CDR3 is CASSLEMNTEAFF. The CDR3 region has the DNA TGCGCCAGCAGCTTGGAAATGAACACTGAAGCTTTCTTT.

This chain connects TRBV7-9 to TRBJ1-2; maybe TRBD1 (5 bases). Looked up from germline, CDR1 is SEHNR and CDR2 is FQNEAQ (reference sequence). Trimming left V 5 bases short and J 6 bases short, with 22 bases between. The CDR3 has 16 residues. The CDR3 region is CASSPGPADRVNGYTF. CDR3 coding DNA: TGTGCCAGCAGCCCAGGTCCCGCCGACAGAGTCAATGGCTACACCTTC.

The chain combines TRBV4-1 with TRBJ2-2, with a tentative D call TRBD2 (6 bases). The germline CDR1 and CDR2 sequences are MGHRA and YSYEKL. V dropped 2 bases and J dropped 2 bases, with 15 bases sitting between them. The CDR3 contains 17 residues. The CDR3 here is CASSQTVAAANTGELFF. In DNA, the CDR3 is TGCGCCAGCAGCCAAACTGTAGCGGCGGCTAACACCGGGGAGCTGTTTTTT.

This clone was counted only a few times. The chain couples TRBV7-2 to TRBJ1-1, with D hard to call. The CDR3 has 14 residues. Trimming took off 5 bases at V and 1 base at J, with 11 bases between the two ends. The germline gives CDR1 SGHTA, CDR2 FQGNSA. This chain's CDR3 is CASSRSPANTEAFF. The CDR3 DNA reads TGTGCCAGCAGCCGCTCACCGGCGAACACTGAAGCTTTCTTT.

The sample holds a few counts of this clone. This rearrangement joins TRBV15 to TRBJ1-4; possibly TRBD1 for D (5 bases). The CDR3 runs to 17 residues. Trimming took off 1 base at V and 0 bases at J, with 12 bases between the two ends. Germline V CDR1 and CDR2: LNHNV, YYDKDF (reference sequence). CDR3 amino acids: CATSRGLGVATNEKLFF. The CDR3 nucleotides are TGTGCCACCAGCAGAGGTCTGGGGGTTGCAACTAATGAAAAACTGTTTTTT.

V usage is TRBV28 and J usage is TRBJ1-1; D gene ambiguous. V lost 8 bases, J lost 4 bases, and 8 bases lay in between. The CDR3 contains 11 residues. Looked up from germline, CDR1 is MDHEN and CDR2 is SYDVKM. As DNA, the CDR3 is TGTGCCAGCTCAGTGCGCACTGAAGCTTTCTTT. Encoded protein: CASSVRTEAFF.

This clone was counted between two and nine times. The rearrangement links TRBV27 to TRBJ2-7, with 11 bases fitting TRBD1. The CDR3 runs to 15 residues. V shed 7 bases, J shed 5 bases, and the junction held 10 bases outside the gene matches. Germline CDR1 MNHEY, CDR2 SMNVEV (reference sequence). CDR3 nucleotides: TGTGCCAGCAACCCCGGGACAGGGGGTATCCACGAGCAGTACTTC. Encoded protein: CASNPGTGGIHEQYF.

The chain employs TRBV30 and TRBJ2-5; perhaps TRBD1 as D (5 bases). Per the germline V gene, CDR1 is GTSNPN and CDR2 is SVGIG (reference sequence). The CDR3 runs to 13 residues. The V end was cut by 4 bases, the J end by 0 bases, with 9 bases between. CDR3 coding DNA: TGTGCCTGGACCCCAGGGTACCAAGAGACCCAGTACTTC. Protein: CAWTPGYQETQYF. Variable domain in full (rest from reference TRBV30 and TRBJ2-5): SQTIHQWPATLVQPVGSPLSLECTVEGTSNPNLYWYRQAAGRGLQLLFYSVGIGQISSEVPQNLSASRPQDRQFILSSKKLLLSDSGFYLCAWTPGYQETQYFGPGTRLLVL.

This clone was detected only a few times. The chain combines TRBV2 with TRBJ2-1, with D unclear. The CDR3 runs to 12 residues. From germline, CDR1 is SNHLY and CDR2 FYNNEI. Trimming removed 1 base at V and 9 bases at J, with 7 bases between. CDR3 nucleotide sequence: TGTGCCAGCAGTGAAGGGTACGCTGAGCAGTTCTTC. Residues: CASSEGYAEQFF.

This clone has only one observation. V usage is TRBV7-6 and J usage is TRBJ2-2; D uncertain. V lost 4 bases to trimming and J lost 0 bases, with 3 bases between them. The germline CDR1 and CDR2 sequences are SGHVS and FNYEAQ. There are 13 residues in the CDR3. The CDR3 sequence: CASSSPNTGELFF. CDR3 sequence (DNA): TGTGCCAGCAGCTCCCCGAACACCGGGGAGCTGTTTTTT.

The CDR3 protein is CASSLDSSYNEQFF. In nucleotides, the CDR3 is TGTGCCAGCAGTTTGGACTCCTCCTACAATGAGCAGTTCTTC. The chain couples TRBV2 to TRBJ2-1, with a weak D call TRBD2 (5 bases). Trimming removed 5 bases at V and 0 bases at J, with 8 bases between. The CDR3 is 14 residues long. Germline assignment: CDR1 SNHLY and CDR2 FYNNEI.

The sample holds a few counts of this clone. The chain links TRBV4-2 to TRBJ2-3, with 8 bases fitting TRBD2. CDR1 LGHNA and CDR2 YNFKEQ come from the germline V gene. CDR3 length equals 16 residues. V gave up 5 bases and J gave up 0 bases; unmatched junction bases: 7. The CDR3 region has the DNA TGTGCCAGCAGCACCCGGGCTAGCGGGAGCACAGATACGCAGTATTTT. As protein: CASSTRASGSTDTQYF.

On this clone: The sample carries other DNA sequences with the same CDR3. CDR3 sequence (DNA): TGTGCCAGCGGAAGGGTTGACACTGAAGCTTTCTTT. Protein: CASGRVDTEAFF. This chain links TRBV4-2 with TRBJ1-1, with D unclear. The CDR3 spans 12 residues. The germline CDR1 and CDR2 sequences are LGHNA and YNFKEQ. Trimming shortened V by 8 bases and J by 3 bases, and 10 bases separated the two germline ends.